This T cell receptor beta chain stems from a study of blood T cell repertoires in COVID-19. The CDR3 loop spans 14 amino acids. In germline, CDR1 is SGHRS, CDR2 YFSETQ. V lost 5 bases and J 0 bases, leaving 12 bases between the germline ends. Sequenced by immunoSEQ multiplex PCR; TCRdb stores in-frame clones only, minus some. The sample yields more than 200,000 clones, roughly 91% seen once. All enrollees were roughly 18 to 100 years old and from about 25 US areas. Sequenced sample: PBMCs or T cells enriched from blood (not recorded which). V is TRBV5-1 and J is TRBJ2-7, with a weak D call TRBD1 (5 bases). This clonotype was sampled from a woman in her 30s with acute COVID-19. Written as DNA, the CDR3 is TGCGCCAGCAGTCTAGGGGTTGTCTCCTACGAGCAGTACTTC. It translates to CASSLGVVSYEQYF.